The T cell receptor beta chain under discussion was sequenced for a study of CD8 T cells in Susac syndrome. Sequencing of TCR beta was undertaken in CD8+ and CD4+ T cells derived from blood. The patients serving as multiple sclerosis controls were treatment-naive. They had stable or active relapsing-remitting disease and fulfilled revised McDonald criteria. Both CD4+ and CD8+ T cells were negatively isolated, and TEMRA cells underwent FACS enrichment. The RNA input was roughly 0.45 to 1 ug, and it was reverse transcribed with random hexamers. Across 54 Vbeta and 13 Jbeta, immunoSEQ multiplex PCR amplified TCR beta CDR3. TCRdb analysed the immunoSEQ multiplex PCR reads with MiXCR anew, one entry per CDR3 protein. The data show about 160,000 distinct CDR3 sequences, around 94% seen once. Points on this clonotype: One junction end does not reproduce the germline sequence, and a read error may be involved.

CDR3 length: 13 amino acids. Germline assignment: CDR1 MNHEY and CDR2 SVGEGT. Sequencing was performed on CD4+ T cells from PBMCs. The V and J genes are TRBV6-2 or TRBV6-3 and TRBJ1-2, with D uncertain. This clonotype originated in a human donor with multiple sclerosis. The DNA for the CDR3 is TGTGCCAGCAGTTACGCGGAGGACTATGGCTACACTTTC. This encodes CASSYAEDYGYTF.